A single sample is the source of the 29 T cell receptor beta chains below, sequenced in a study of lymphopenia after photon versus proton radiotherapy. TCRdb's table, derived via immunoSEQ multiplex PCR, lists solely in-frame clones and lacks some. The repertoire holds some 20,000 clones, 80% to 95% seen once, with under 7.5% in the top ten. The sample here was peripheral blood, taken from a patient treated with photon-based radiotherapy. These receptors all stem from a man aged 60 to 69 with pancreatic cancer.

The chain carries TRBV7-9 and TRBJ1-1; possible D gene TRBD1, 5 bases. The CDR3 is 15 amino acids. V lost 8 bases, J lost 1 base, and 17 bases lay in between. CDR1 is SEHNR and CDR2 is FQNEAQ in the germline V gene (reference sequence). The CDR3 DNA follows: TGTGCCAGCGGCCCCATGGGACGGAGGAACACTGAAGCTTTCTTT. Protein product: CASGPMGRRNTEAFF.

Written as DNA, the CDR3 is TGTGCCAGCAGCTTATACCCACCCCTAGCGGGGGGTGGCACCGGGGAGCTGTTTTTT. This translates into CASSLYPPLAGGGTGELFF. The chain is built from TRBV7-8 and TRBJ2-2, with 11 nucleotides matching TRBD2. The J segment lost 4 bases and the V segment lost 2 bases, leaving 12 bases of the junction unmatched. This CDR3 contains 19 residues. CDR1 and CDR2 from the germline V gene are SGHVS and FQNEAQ.

This clone was counted only a few times. The rearrangement joins TRBV7-2 to TRBJ1-4; possible D gene TRBD1, 5 bases. The CDR3 contains 15 residues. Looked up from germline, CDR1 is SGHTA and CDR2 is FQGNSA. V was trimmed by 3 bases and J by 5 bases, leaving 13 bases between them. For the CDR3, the DNA is TGTGCCAGCAGCTTCGAACCGGGACGGAATGAAAAACTGTTTTTT. Translation gives CASSFEPGRNEKLFF.

This chain links TRBV14 with TRBJ2-5; 8 bases map to TRBD2. The CDR3 consists of 19 residues. Trimming removed 1 base from V and 3 bases from J; junction bases left unmatched: 16. From germline, CDR1 is SGHDN and CDR2 FVKESK. CDR3 in amino acids: CASSQGPLSPRGVEETQYF. In nucleotides, the CDR3 is TGTGCCAGCAGCCAAGGTCCCCTCAGCCCGCGGGGGGTGGAAGAGACCCAGTACTTC.

This rearrangement joins TRBV6-5 to TRBJ2-3; the match to TRBD2 covers 9 bases. The CDR3 is 16 amino acids. J gave up 5 bases and V 0 bases, and 6 bases lay outside the gene matches. Germline values: CDR1 MNHEY, CDR2 SVGAGI. The CDR3 nucleotides read TGTGCCAGCAGTTACTCTCCTAGCGGGGTAGTAGATACGCAGTATTTT. Amino acids: CASSYSPSGVVDTQYF.

V gene TRBV2 combines with J gene TRBJ2-1; no definite D call. Trimming pared 5 bases from V and 0 bases from J, leaving 8 bases between. The germline V gene encodes CDR1 SNHLY and CDR2 FYNNEI. The length of the CDR3 is 14 residues. The CDR3 nucleotides read TGTGCCAGCAGTCTCGTATCCTCCTACAATGAGCAGTTCTTC. It is translated as CASSLVSSYNEQFF. The full variable domain, in which reference TRBV2 and TRBJ2-1 provide the parts outside the CDR3, is EPEVTQTPSHQVTQMGQEVILRCVPISNHLYFYWYRQILGQKVEFLVSFYNNEISEKSEIFDDQFSVERPDGSNFTLKIRSTKLEDSAMYFCASSLVSSYNEQFFGPGTRLTVL.

The rearrangement links TRBV7-2 to TRBJ2-2; the D gene is possibly TRBD2 (5 bases). Germline V gene lookup returns CDR1 SGHTA and CDR2 FQGNSA. V gave up 3 bases and J gave up 6 bases, with 11 bases separating them. The CDR3 loop spans 14 amino acids. This chain's CDR3 is CASSLVGGSGELFF. The CDR3 DNA reads as TGTGCCAGCAGCTTGGTGGGCGGGTCCGGGGAGCTGTTTTTT.

The gene calls are TRBV7-6 and TRBJ2-5; the D gene could be TRBD1 or TRBD2 (5 bases each). Germline V gene data show CDR1 as SGHVS and CDR2 as FNYEAQ. V was shortened by 0 bases and J by 3 bases, with 8 bases between the two germline ends. This CDR3 is built from 14 residues. CDR3 amino acids: CASSLAGTKETQYF. The CDR3 DNA is TGTGCCAGCAGCTTAGCCGGGACGAAAGAGACCCAGTACTTC.

This chain joins TRBV5-4 and TRBJ1-4; tentatively, D is TRBD1 (5 bases). This CDR3 has 15 residues. V lost 4 bases, J lost 8 bases, and 18 bases lay in between. The germline gives CDR1 SGHNT, CDR2 YYREEE (reference sequence). The CDR3 protein is CASSAAGGLKEKLFF. The CDR3 DNA follows: TGTGCCAGCAGCGCGGCTGGGGGACTAAAAGAAAAACTGTTTTTT.

The rearrangement uses TRBV5-1 and TRBJ2-7; D may be TRBD1 (6 bases). V lost 7 bases and J 2 bases, leaving 13 bases between the germline ends. The CDR3 consists of 13 residues. CDR1 is SGHRS, CDR2 YFSETQ, per germline. The CDR3: CASSFRGTYEQYF. DNA of the CDR3: TGCGCCAGCTCATTCAGGGGAACCTACGAGCAGTACTTC.

CDR3 in DNA: TGTGCCAGCAGCCGAGTCAGCTCCTACGAGCAGTACTTC. Amino acids: CASSRVSSYEQYF. The rearrangement links TRBV7-9 to TRBJ2-7, with D uncertain. V was shortened by 5 bases and J by 0 bases, with 8 bases between the two germline ends. Germline V lookup: CDR1 SEHNR, CDR2 FQNEAQ (reference sequence). There are 13 residues in the CDR3.

The chain carries TRBV9 and TRBJ1-1; 7 positions agree with TRBD1. The V and J ends lost 1 base and 4 bases, in that order; junction bases with no gene match: 4. Per germline, CDR1 SGDLS and CDR2 YYNGEE. There are 14 residues in the CDR3. As DNA, the CDR3 is TGTGCCAGCAGCGTACAGGGGGGTAGCACTGAAGCTTTCTTT. Protein sequence: CASSVQGGSTEAFF.

The chain's CDR3 is CASSGGPGSHYNEQFF. CDR3 nucleotides: TGTGCCAGCAGCGGGGGACCCGGTAGTCACTACAATGAGCAGTTCTTC. V and J are TRBV9 and TRBJ2-1, with D tentatively TRBD1 or TRBD2 (5 bases each). The germline gives CDR1 SGDLS, CDR2 YYNGEE. CDR3 length: 16 residues. Trimming shortened V by 3 bases and J by 3 bases, and 16 bases separated the two germline ends.

The V call is TRBV27, the J call TRBJ1-1, with D possibly matching TRBD1 (6 bases). Trimming took 6 bases from V and 3 from J, leaving 11 bases between them. Germline assignment: CDR1 MNHEY and CDR2 SMNVEV (reference sequence). This CDR3 has 13 amino acids. CDR3 region: CASRQQGYTEAFF. CDR3 in DNA: TGTGCCAGCAGACAACAGGGCTACACTGAAGCTTTCTTT.

The chain couples TRBV7-2 to TRBJ2-2; 16 bases are shared with TRBD2. The CDR3 loop spans 19 amino acids. CDR1 SGHTA and CDR2 FQGNSA come from the germline V gene. J gave up 0 bases and V 3 bases, and 4 bases lay outside the gene matches. The chain's CDR3 is CASSFLGLAGGPNTGELFF. As DNA, the CDR3 is TGTGCCAGCAGCTTCCTGGGACTAGCGGGGGGGCCGAACACCGGGGAGCTGTTTTTT.

This chain connects TRBV12-5 to TRBJ2-3, with TRBD2 matching over 11 bases. The length of the CDR3 is 15 residues. The V segment lost 8 bases and the J segment 6 bases; nucleotides outside the gene matches: 10. The germline CDR1 and CDR2 sequences are LGHNT and FRNRAP. The CDR3: CASSASGGFGDTQYF. The DNA of the CDR3 is TGTGCTAGTTCAGCTAGCGGGGGGTTTGGGGATACGCAGTATTTT.

This clone showed up just a few times. This chain uses TRBV27 with TRBJ1-3, with TRBD1 as a possible D gene (5 bases). This CDR3 comprises 14 residues. CDR1 is MNHEY and CDR2 is SMNVEV in the germline V gene (reference sequence). Trimming removed 6 bases from V and 4 bases from J, with 13 bases in between. The CDR3 DNA reads TGTGCCAGCAGCCCCGGGGGTGTGGGAAACACCATATATTTT. It codes for CASSPGGVGNTIYF.

This chain links TRBV4-2 with TRBJ1-2; 7 bases map to TRBD1. CDR1 and CDR2 from the germline V gene are LGHNA and YNFKEQ. Trimming cost V 4 bases and J 5 bases; bases outside gene matches: 13. The CDR3 sequence is 16 residues long. The CDR3 sequence: CASSPTQTATGYGYTF. The CDR3 region has the DNA TGTGCCAGCAGCCCTACACAGACCGCGACAGGGTATGGCTACACCTTC.

This chain uses TRBV5-1 with TRBJ2-7, with a possible D match to TRBD1 (6 bases). Deletions cut 0 bases from V and 3 bases from J, with 10 bases between. Germline V gene data show CDR1 as SGHRS and CDR2 as YFSETQ. CDR3 length: 14 residues. The CDR3 DNA sequence: TGCGCCAGCAGCTTGGGGGGACAACTCTACGAGCAGTACTTC. This encodes CASSLGGQLYEQYF.

This chain joins TRBV14 and TRBJ1-2; D is undetermined. CDR1 is SGHDN, CDR2 FVKESK, per germline. With 0 bases removed from V and 6 bases from J, the gap between germline ends came to 11 bases. This CDR3 has 14 amino acids. In DNA, the CDR3 is TGTGCCAGCAGCCAAGATTTTCGGACGGATGGCTACACCTTC. Residues: CASSQDFRTDGYTF.

CDR3 nucleotides: TGCGCCAGCAGCTGGCCTGCACCGGGACAGGGGGCGAGGTCCTACAATGAGCAGTTCTTC. Its protein is CASSWPAPGQGARSYNEQFF. The chain links TRBV5-1 to TRBJ2-1, with 12 bases lining up with TRBD1. Germline V gene sequence: CDR1 SGHRS, CDR2 YFSETQ. The trim removed 3 bases at V and 1 base at J, leaving 14 bases unmatched. This CDR3 is 20 amino acids long.

The rearrangement links TRBV6-1 to TRBJ2-3; possibly TRBD2 for D (5 bases). V shed 2 bases and J shed 4 bases, with 16 bases lying between them. Germline V gives CDR1 MNHNS, CDR2 SASEGT. The CDR3 runs to 16 residues. CDR3 in amino acids: CASSETDYIGPDTQYF. The CDR3 DNA is TGTGCCAGCAGTGAAACCGACTATATCGGGCCAGATACGCAGTATTTT.

The CDR3 DNA sequence: TGCGCCAGCAGCGTACAGGGGAGGGATGGCTACACCTTC. Translating it yields CASSVQGRDGYTF. The chain joins TRBV5-1 to TRBJ1-2; 7 bases match TRBD1. From germline, CDR1 is SGHRS and CDR2 YFSETQ. Germline trimming cut 4 bases from V and 6 bases from J; bases unmatched to any gene: 6. The CDR3 totals 13 residues.

The V call is TRBV7-3, the J call TRBJ2-4, with 11 nucleotides matching TRBD1. V gave up 5 bases and J gave up 7 bases; unmatched junction bases: 4. Germline CDR1 is SGHTA and CDR2 is FQGTGA. The CDR3 consists of 14 residues. CDR3 sequence reads: CASSLGDRGNIQYF. Written as DNA, the CDR3 is TGTGCCAGCAGCCTCGGGGACAGGGGGAACATTCAGTACTTC.

This clone was seen a single time. The rearrangement uses TRBV6-6 and TRBJ2-5; D may be TRBD1 (6 bases). There are 15 residues in the CDR3. V lost 4 bases and J lost 5, with 17 bases in between. Germline V CDR1 and CDR2: MNHNY, SVGAGI (reference sequence). The chain's CDR3 is CASSSKQGLRETQYF. Here the CDR3 DNA reads TGTGCCAGCAGTTCTAAACAGGGTTTAAGGGAGACCCAGTACTTC.

This chain uses TRBV6-1 with TRBJ2-3; 10 bases agree with TRBD2. Germline V lookup: CDR1 MNHNS, CDR2 SASEGT. The V and J ends lost 6 bases and 5 bases, in that order; junction bases with no gene match: 8. CDR3 size: 15 residues. The CDR3, as DNA: TGTGCCAGCAGCGAACTAGCGGGGAGACGAGATACGCAGTATTTT. Its protein product is CASSELAGRRDTQYF.

The rearrangement links TRBV11-2 to TRBJ2-3; 8 positions agree with TRBD2. The CDR3 consists of 14 residues. The V gene's germline CDR1 is SGHAT and CDR2 FQNNGV. Trimming at V came to 5 bases and at J to 8 bases, leaving 9 bases not matched to a gene. The CDR3 nucleotides are TGTGCCAGCAGCCTAGGGACTAGTCAAGCTACGCAGTATTTT. It specifies CASSLGTSQATQYF.

Only a few counts were recorded for this clone. V and J are TRBV7-9 and TRBJ1-6; weak D call: TRBD1 (5 bases). The CDR3 length is 14 residues. With 0 bases removed from V and 6 bases from J, the gap between germline ends came to 6 bases. Germline assignment: CDR1 SEHNR and CDR2 FQNEAQ (reference sequence). CDR3 in DNA: TGTGCCAGCAGCTTAGCGCAGGGTAATTCACCCCTCCACTTT. Amino acid sequence: CASSLAQGNSPLHF.

The CDR3 protein is CAWSYGTSGANVLTF. CDR3 DNA: TGTGCCTGGAGTTACGGGACTTCTGGGGCCAACGTCCTGACTTTC. V is TRBV30 and J is TRBJ2-6, with TRBD2 as a possible D gene (6 bases). The V gene's germline CDR1 is GTSNPN and CDR2 SVGIG (reference sequence). V gave up 2 bases and J gave up 1 base, with 9 bases separating them. The CDR3 spans 15 residues.